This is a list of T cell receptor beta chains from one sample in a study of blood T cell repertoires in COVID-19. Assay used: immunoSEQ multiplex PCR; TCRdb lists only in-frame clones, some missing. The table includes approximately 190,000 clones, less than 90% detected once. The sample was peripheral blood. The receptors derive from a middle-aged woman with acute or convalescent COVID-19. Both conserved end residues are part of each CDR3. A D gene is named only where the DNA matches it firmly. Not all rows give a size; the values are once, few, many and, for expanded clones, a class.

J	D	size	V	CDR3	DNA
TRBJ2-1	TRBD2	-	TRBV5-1	CASSLVAGGNNEQFF	TGCGCCAGCAGCTTGGTAGCGGGGGGAAACAATGAGCAGTTCTTC
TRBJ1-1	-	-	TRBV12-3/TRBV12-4	CASRFSQGTEAFF	TGTGCCAGCCGCTTCAGTCAGGGCACTGAAGCTTTCTTT
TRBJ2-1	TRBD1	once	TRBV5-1	CASSLDGTGYNEQFF	TGCGCCAGCAGCTTGGACGGGACAGGATACAATGAGCAGTTCTTC
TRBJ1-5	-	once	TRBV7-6	CASSFGSNQPQHF	TGTGCCAGCAGCTTCGGGAGCAATCAGCCCCAGCATTTT
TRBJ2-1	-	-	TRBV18	CASSPPGGPLGEQFF	TGTGCCAGCTCACCACCCGGAGGGCCTTTGGGTGAGCAGTTCTTC
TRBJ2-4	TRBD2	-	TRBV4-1	CASSQVGAGVAKNIQYF	TGCGCCAGCAGCCAGGTCGGGGCGGGAGTAGCCAAAAACATTCAGTACTTC
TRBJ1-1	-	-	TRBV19	CATMDGGANTEAFF	TGTGCCACAATGGACGGCGGGGCGAACACTGAAGCTTTCTTT
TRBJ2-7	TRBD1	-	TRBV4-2	CASSQGPGQGYEQYF	TGTGCCAGCAGCCAAGGGCCGGGACAGGGCTACGAGCAGTACTTC
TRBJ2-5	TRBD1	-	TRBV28	CASSLHGQGQETQYF	TGTGCCAGCAGTTTACACGGACAGGGGCAAGAGACCCAGTACTTC
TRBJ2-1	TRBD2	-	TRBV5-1	CASSDPSGDSYNEQFF	TGCGCCAGCAGTGATCCTAGCGGGGATTCCTACAATGAGCAGTTCTTC
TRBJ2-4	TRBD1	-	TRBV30	CAWSAGGAGVIQYF	TGTGCCTGGAGCGCAGGGGGCGCTGGAGTCATTCAGTACTTC
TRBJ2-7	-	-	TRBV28	CASSPQPTILDPQYF	TGTGCCAGCAGCCCCCAACCGACAATACTTGATCCGCAGTACTTC
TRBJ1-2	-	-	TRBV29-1	CSVQPWTEFYGYTF	TGCAGCGTTCAGCCTTGGACAGAGTTCTATGGCTACACCTTC
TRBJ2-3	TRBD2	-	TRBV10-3	CAISTSGTDTQYF	TGTGCCATCTCTACTAGCGGCACAGATACGCAGTATTTT
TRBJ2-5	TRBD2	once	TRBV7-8	CASSAREVQETQYF	TGTGCCAGCAGCGCACGGGAGGTCCAAGAGACCCAGTACTTC
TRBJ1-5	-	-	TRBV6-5	CASRDGVRSNQPQHF	TGTGCCAGCAGGGACGGGGTTCGAAGCAATCAGCCCCAGCATTTT
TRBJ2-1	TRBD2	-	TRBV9	CASSTTAGASYNEQFF	TGTGCCAGCAGCACCACAGCGGGGGCTTCCTACAATGAGCAGTTCTTC
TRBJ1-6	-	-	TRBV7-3	CASSLQGDNSPLHF	TGTGCCAGCAGCTTACAGGGTGATAATTCACCCCTCCACTTT
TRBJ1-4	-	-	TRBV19	CASNVDLAGGGTNEKLFF	TGTGCCAGTAACGTAGATCTGGCCGGAGGTGGTACTAATGAAAAACTGTTTTTT
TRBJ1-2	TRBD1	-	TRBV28	CASSPGTGIYGYTF	TGTGCCAGCAGCCCCGGGACAGGGATCTATGGCTACACCTTC
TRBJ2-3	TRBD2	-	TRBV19	CASSIREGATDTQYF	TGTGCCAGTAGTATCAGGGAGGGAGCTACAGATACGCAGTATTTT
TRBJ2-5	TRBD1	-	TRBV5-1	CASSSTGVEETQYF	TGCGCCAGCAGCTCGACAGGGGTCGAGGAGACCCAGTACTTC
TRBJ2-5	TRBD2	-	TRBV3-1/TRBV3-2	CASSPPAGVGIWAQYF	TGTGCCAGCAGCCCCCCAGCGGGAGTCGGAATTTGGGCCCAGTACTTC
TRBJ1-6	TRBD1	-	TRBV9	CASSLRPNIIGQGNSPLHF	TGTGCCAGCAGCTTGAGACCCAATATCATCGGACAGGGAAATTCACCCCTCCACTTT
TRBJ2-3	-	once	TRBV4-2	CASSQRGPGDTQYF	TGTGCCAGCAGCCAGCGGGGCCCCGGGGATACGCAGTATTTT
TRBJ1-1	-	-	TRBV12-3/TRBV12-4	CASRQGSGTEAFF	TGTGCCAGCAGACAGGGTTCTGGTACTGAAGCTTTCTTT
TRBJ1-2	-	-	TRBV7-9	CASSLDEGWYGYTF	TGTGCCAGCAGCTTAGACGAGGGATGGTATGGCTACACCTTC
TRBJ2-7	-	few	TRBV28	CATCYTSSYEQYF	TGTGCCACGTGTTACACCTCCTCCTACGAGCAGTACTTC
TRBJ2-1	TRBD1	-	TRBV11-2	CASSFKGAPDNEQFF	TGTGCCAGCAGCTTTAAGGGGGCGCCGGACAATGAGCAGTTCTTC
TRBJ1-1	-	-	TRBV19	CASSIIGGTEAFF	TGTGCCAGTAGTATAATCGGGGGCACTGAAGCTTTCTTT
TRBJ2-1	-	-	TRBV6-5	CASSYGHQSYNEQFF	TGTGCCAGCAGTTATGGACACCAATCCTACAATGAGCAGTTCTTC
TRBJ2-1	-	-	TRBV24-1	CATSPRETFYNEQFF	TGTGCCACCAGTCCTCGGGAGACCTTTTACAATGAGCAGTTCTTC
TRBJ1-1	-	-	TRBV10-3	CATARQVSNTEAFF	TGTGCCACCGCTAGACAGGTTTCAAACACTGAAGCTTTCTTT
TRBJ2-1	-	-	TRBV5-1	CASSLGGGTPHNEQFF	TGCGCCAGCAGCTTGGGTGGGGGGACCCCCCACAATGAGCAGTTCTTC
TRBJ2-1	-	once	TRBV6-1	CASSDHGGSEQFF	TGTGCCAGCAGTGATCATGGTGGGAGTGAGCAGTTCTTC
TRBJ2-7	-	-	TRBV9	CASSVGDGAYTYEQYF	TGTGCCAGCAGCGTAGGAGATGGGGCTTACACTTACGAGCAGTACTTC
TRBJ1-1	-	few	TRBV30	CAFIDGGVEAFF	TGTGCCTTCATTGACGGGGGTGTTGAAGCTTTCTTT
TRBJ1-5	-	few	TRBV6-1	CASSEGGDGQPQHF	TGTGCCAGCAGTGAAGGGGGGGACGGGCAGCCCCAGCATTTT
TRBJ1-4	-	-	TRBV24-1	CATSESGDYEKLFF	TGTGCCACCAGTGAATCTGGAGATTATGAAAAACTGTTTTTT
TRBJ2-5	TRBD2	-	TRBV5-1	CASSLGGTSGQETQYF	TGCGCCAGCAGCCTCGGCGGGACTAGCGGACAAGAGACCCAGTACTTC
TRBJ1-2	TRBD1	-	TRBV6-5	CASDGKGAQLFGYTF	TGTGCCAGTGACGGGAAGGGGGCCCAATTGTTTGGCTACACCTTC
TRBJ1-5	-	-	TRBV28	CAIQLKRGIPSNQPQHF	TGTGCCATTCAACTTAAGAGGGGGATTCCGAGCAATCAGCCCCAGCATTTT
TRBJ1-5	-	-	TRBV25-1	CASRQGNSNQPQHF	TGTGCCAGCAGACAGGGAAATAGCAATCAGCCCCAGCATTTT
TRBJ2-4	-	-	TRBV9	CASGARTSDIQYF	TGTGCCAGCGGAGCCAGGACATCGGACATTCAGTACTTC
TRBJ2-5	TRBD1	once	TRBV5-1	CASSSTGGPQETQYF	TGCGCCAGCAGCAGCACAGGGGGGCCTCAAGAGACCCAGTACTTC
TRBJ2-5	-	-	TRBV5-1	CASSVYGSKETQYF	TGCGCCAGCAGCGTTTACGGGAGTAAAGAGACCCAGTACTTC
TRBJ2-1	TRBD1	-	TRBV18	CASSPPRDRALHNEQFF	TGTGCCAGCTCACCACCGAGAGACAGGGCCCTACACAATGAGCAGTTCTTC
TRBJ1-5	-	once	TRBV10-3	CAISESVQGVSQHF	TGTGCCATCAGTGAGTCTGTGCAGGGCGTGTCCCAGCATTTT
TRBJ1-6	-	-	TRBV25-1	CASSAGFSYNSPLHF	TGTGCCAGCAGTGCCGGGTTCTCCTATAATTCACCCCTCCACTTT
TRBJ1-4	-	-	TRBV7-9	CASSFLATNEKLFF	TGTGCCAGCAGCTTCCTTGCAACTAATGAAAAACTGTTTTTT
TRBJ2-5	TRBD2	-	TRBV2	CASTGLAIGGETQYF	TGTGCCAGCACCGGACTAGCGATTGGAGGCGAGACCCAGTACTTC
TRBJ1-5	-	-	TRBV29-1	CSVDTGWGEPQHF	TGCAGCGTTGACACGGGGTGGGGGGAGCCCCAGCATTTT
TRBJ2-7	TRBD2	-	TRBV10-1	CASSESTSGRYEQYF	TGCGCCAGCAGTGAGTCAACTAGCGGACGCTACGAGCAGTACTTC